The entry below describes one T cell receptor (beta chain). Its specificity is unknown. There are 17 residues in the CDR3. CDR1 SGHNT and CDR2 YYREEE come from the germline V gene (reference sequence). Trimming shortened V by 4 bases and J by 1 base, and 17 bases separated the two germline ends. This record comes from a study of cytomegalovirus exposure and HLA in healthy donors. Amplification used 60 Vbeta primers and 13 Jbeta primers. In the study's own analysis: Roughly 80 million unique TCR beta chains, roughly 11 million shared, were counted in a later analysis. Clones were sequenced by immunoSEQ multiplex PCR, and TCRdb holds only the in-frame ones, with some missing. The V and J calls and clone size are taken from that table; D and trimming were inferred from the DNA. This sample yields some 150,000 clones, of which about 72% are seen a single time; more than 4% belongs to the top ten. General study findings and limits: In vitro assays verified that three CMV-associated chains recognized CMV antigens specifically. CMV serostatus was the sole immune exposure data available.

This clonotype originated in a man aged 60 to 69 in good health and CMV-seronegative. Sequenced material: PBMCs. This chain joins TRBV5-4 and TRBJ1-4; a possible D gene is TRBD1 (6 bases). The CDR3 coding sequence is TGTGCCAGCAGCGGTCCGGGACACGAAGGAACTAATGAAAAACTGTTTTTT. Translating it yields CASSGPGHEGTNEKLFF. Full variable domain (rest looked up from reference TRBV5-4 and TRBJ1-4): ETGVTQSPTHLIKTRGQQVTLRCSSQSGHNTVSWYQQALGQGPQFIFQYYREEENGRGNFPPRFSGLQFPNYSSELNVNALELDDSALYLCASSGPGHEGTNEKLFFGSGTQLSVL.